This T cell receptor (beta chain) was recorded in a study of blood T cell repertoires in COVID-19. Across the study: The United States, Italy and Spain provided the acute and convalescent COVID-19 samples. The cDNA or gDNA used as material had been derived from T cells, B-cell-depleted T cells, or PBMCs.

In the original processing: Cell counts per sample came from amplifying reference gene primers. Clones were read by immunoSEQ multiplex PCR, and TCRdb kept only the in-frame ones, dropping some. That table supplies the V and J calls and clone size; D and trimming were determined from the DNA. The table lists about 400,000 clones, 70% to 90% of them singletons. Participants, roughly 18 to 90 years old, spanned around 25 US areas. A note on this clone: One junction end does not reproduce the germline sequence, and a read error may be involved.

The CDR3 runs to 15 residues. Germline V gene data show CDR1 as SGHNT and CDR2 as YYREEE (reference sequence). The gene calls are TRBV5-4 and TRBJ1-6; 7 bases align to TRBD1. Input material: PBMCs or T cells enriched from blood (not recorded which). This receptor was taken from a woman in her forties with acute COVID-19. In nucleotides, the CDR3 is TGTGCCAGCAACTTGGGTGGGACAGCCGAGGGACCCCTCCACTTT. It is translated as CASNLGGTAEGPLHF.